This is a list of T cell receptor beta chains from one sample in a study of regulatory T cells in long-lasting Graves disease. TCRdb itself ran the multiplex PCR reads through MiXCR, one entry per CDR3 protein. The sample holds fewer than 450,000 distinct CDR3 sequences; less than 25% are singletons and the top ten take approximately 26%. The sequences come from peripheral blood mononuclear cells (PBMCs), collected when the disease was refractory, from a patient treated with antithyroid drugs. The receptors come from a female donor with Graves disease. Both conserved end residues are part of each CDR3. The D gene is left open where the match is weak. Size is omitted from some rows. Given values are once, few, many or a class for expanded clones.

abundance,d_gene,j_gene,v_gene,CDR3aa,CDR3nt
few,NA,TRBJ2-2,TRBV7-3,CASSPTAGELFF,TGTGCCAGCAGCCCAACGGCCGGGGAGCTGTTTTTT
few,NA,TRBJ1-1,TRBV19,CASSIKRDTEAFF,TGTGCCAGTAGTATTAAGAGGGACACTGAAGCTTTCTTT
few,TRBD1,TRBJ2-5,TRBV7-3,CASSQEGPGQLQETQYF,TGCGCCAGCAGCCAGGAAGGGCCGGGACAGCTCCAAGAGACCCAGTACTTC
many,NA,TRBJ2-7,TRBV12-3/TRBV12-4,CASTISGTSYEQYF,TGTGCCAGCACCATTTCAGGTACCTCCTACGAGCAGTACTTC
NA,TRBD1,TRBJ2-6,TRBV7-9,CASRSAGTGLPGANVLTF,TGTGCCAGCAGATCGGCCGGGACAGGGCTGCCTGGGGCCAACGTCCTGACTTTC
few,NA,TRBJ2-6,TRBV2,CASRPGSGANVLTF,TGTGCCAGCAGACCAGGGTCTGGGGCCAACGTCCTGACTTTC
few,NA,TRBJ2-5,TRBV10-3,CAISETKGQQETQYF,TGTGCCATCAGTGAGACCAAAGGGCAGCAAGAGACCCAGTACTTC
once,NA,TRBJ2-3,TRBV2,CASSEALSTGADTQYF,TGTGCCAGCAGTGAAGCCCTCAGCACTGGCGCAGATACGCAGTATTTT
NA,NA,TRBJ2-7,TRBV6-2/TRBV6-3,CASSYVTEVYEQYF,TGTGCCAGCAGTTACGTGACAGAAGTCTACGAGCAGTACTTC
many,NA,TRBJ2-5,TRBV28,CASSSALETQYF,TGTGCCAGCAGTTCGGCGTTAGAGACCCAGTACTTC
NA,TRBD1,TRBJ1-2,TRBV20-1,CSASTGQGVGYTF,TGCAGTGCCTCAACTGGACAGGGCGTTGGCTACACCTTC
few,NA,TRBJ2-7,TRBV6-2/TRBV6-3,CASSDQGKYEQYF,TGTGCCAGCAGCGACCAGGGGAAGTACGAGCAGTACTTC
NA,NA,TRBJ2-2,TRBV6-2/TRBV6-3,CASSRVGRIGTGELFF,TGTGCCAGCAGCCGGGTGGGCAGGATCGGAACCGGGGAGCTGTTTTTT
few,NA,TRBJ2-2,TRBV5-1,CASSLVVGTGELFF,TGCGCCAGCAGCTTGGTCGTGGGCACCGGGGAGCTGTTTTTT
NA,TRBD1,TRBJ2-2,TRBV19,CASSIQTGGGPGELFF,TGTGCCAGTAGTATACAAACAGGGGGCGGCCCCGGAGAGCTGTTTTTT
NA,NA,TRBJ1-2,TRBV28,CASRKGGNYGYTF,TGTGCCAGCAGAAAAGGGGGTAACTATGGCTACACCTTC
many,NA,TRBJ2-5,TRBV7-2,CASSLSLGPGLETQYF,TGTGCCAGCAGCTTAAGCCTGGGACCAGGGCTGGAGACCCAGTACTTC
many,NA,TRBJ1-1,TRBV28,CASSLASSSTEAFF,TGTGCCAGCAGTTTGGCATCGAGTAGCACTGAAGCTTTCTTT
NA,TRBD2,TRBJ2-4,TRBV13,CASTLERGIQYF,TGTGCCAGCACCCTTGAGCGGGGCATTCAGTACTTC
NA,NA,TRBJ2-2,TRBV19,CASSSAAGTGELFF,TGTGCCAGTAGTTCCGCGGCGGGCACCGGGGAGCTGTTTTTT
few,NA,TRBJ1-6,TRBV13,CASSINRESPLHF,TGTGCCAGCAGCATAAACAGGGAATCACCCCTCCACTTT
NA,TRBD2,TRBJ2-5,TRBV19,CASSNWRGSQQETQYF,TGTGCCAGTAGTAACTGGCGCGGGAGCCAACAAGAGACCCAGTACTTC
many,TRBD1,TRBJ1-1,TRBV7-2,CASRLTGLETEAFF,TGTGCCAGCAGATTGACAGGGTTGGAGACTGAAGCTTTCTTT
NA,NA,TRBJ1-4,TRBV7-2,CASSLLLGNEKLFF,TGTGCCAGCAGCTTGCTACTCGGGAATGAAAAACTGTTTTTT
NA,NA,TRBJ1-6,TRBV27,CASSSRGGSYNSPLHF,TGTGCCAGCAGTTCCCGGGGAGGGTCCTATAATTCACCCCTCCACTTT
NA,NA,TRBJ2-1,TRBV7-2,CASSLGWSGSFF,TGTGCCAGCAGCTTAGGCTGGAGCGGAAGTTTCTTC
NA,TRBD2,TRBJ2-7,TRBV29-1,CSVYTSGRGYEQYF,TGCAGCGTGTACACTAGCGGGAGGGGCTACGAGCAGTACTTC
many,NA,TRBJ2-7,TRBV7-2,CASSLAGLYEQYF,TGTGCCAGCAGCTTAGCGGGACTCTACGAGCAGTACTTC
few,TRBD2,TRBJ2-5,TRBV20-1,CSARVIAGGRLQETQYF,TGCAGTGCTAGAGTAATAGCGGGAGGCCGACTCCAAGAGACCCAGTACTTC
NA,NA,TRBJ2-7,TRBV11-1,CASSLEFYTEQYF,TGTGCCAGCAGCTTAGAATTCTACACCGAGCAGTACTTC
many,TRBD2,TRBJ2-7,TRBV12-3/TRBV12-4,CASSPFGTSYYEQYF,TGTGCCAGCAGTCCCTTCGGGACTAGCTACTACGAGCAGTACTTC
many,NA,TRBJ2-7,TRBV24-1,CATSESGGQVQYF,TGTGCCACCAGTGAATCCGGCGGTCAGGTGCAGTACTTC
NA,NA,TRBJ1-2,TRBV5-1,CASSFRSRGALIYGYTF,TGCGCCAGCAGCTTTAGGTCTAGAGGGGCGCTTATCTATGGCTACACCTTC
many,NA,TRBJ1-1,TRBV2,CASSDDSPTEAFF,TGTGCCAGCAGTGACGACAGTCCCACTGAAGCTTTCTTT
many,TRBD1,TRBJ2-6,TRBV27,CASSPRDRGFISGANVLTF,TGTGCCAGCAGTCCTCGGGACAGGGGGTTTATCTCTGGGGCCAACGTCCTGACTTTC
NA,NA,TRBJ2-3,TRBV18,CASSPPVLASAGDTQYF,TGTGCCAGCTCACCACCGGTCCTAGCGTCGGCCGGAGATACGCAGTATTTT
few,NA,TRBJ1-5,TRBV29-1,CSVVNGSAGVGSNQPQHF,TGCAGCGTTGTCAACGGATCGGCAGGGGTCGGAAGCAATCAGCCCCAGCATTTT
NA,NA,TRBJ1-1,TRBV7-6,CANSSGLRRMNTEAFF,TGTGCCAACAGCTCAGGGTTACGACGAATGAACACTGAAGCTTTCTTT
few,NA,TRBJ1-6,TRBV7-3,CASSSVANSPLHF,TGTGCCAGCAGTTCCGTGGCCAATTCACCCCTCCACTTT
NA,TRBD1,TRBJ2-4,TRBV7-6,CASSDGQGAGDIQYF,TGTGCCAGCAGCGACGGACAGGGGGCTGGAGACATTCAGTACTTC
NA,NA,TRBJ1-1,TRBV4-3,CASSRARTAGEAFF,TGCGCCAGCAGCAGAGCCCGGACGGCGGGCGAAGCTTTCTTT
NA,TRBD2,TRBJ2-7,TRBV7-2,CASSPLAGRGAEQYF,TGTGCCAGCAGCCCTCTAGCGGGTAGAGGTGCCGAGCAGTACTTC
NA,NA,TRBJ2-4,TRBV7-2,CASSSRGLAKNIQYF,TGTGCCAGCAGCTCCCGGGGACTAGCCAAAAACATTCAGTACTTC
many,NA,TRBJ1-5,TRBV24-1,CATSDPSAYGPQHF,TGTGCCACCAGTGATCCCTCGGCGTATGGGCCCCAGCATTTT
NA,NA,TRBJ1-1,TRBV12-3/TRBV12-4,CASSLATGGTEAFF,TGTGCCAGCAGTTTAGCGACCGGTGGGACTGAAGCTTTCTTT
NA,NA,TRBJ2-7,TRBV27,CAGTRELGYEQYF,TGTGCCGGCACTCGCGAGTTGGGCTACGAGCAGTACTTC
few,NA,TRBJ2-2,TRBV2,CASSGTGPMAGELFF,TGTGCCAGCAGTGGTACGGGGCCCATGGCCGGGGAGCTGTTTTTT
few,TRBD1,TRBJ2-7,TRBV7-2,CASSRTGTGHYEQYF,TGTGCCAGCAGCCGAACCGGGACAGGCCATTACGAGCAGTACTTC
NA,TRBD2,TRBJ2-5,TRBV6-2/TRBV6-3,CASSKDPPAGAVRTQYF,TGTGCCAGCAGTAAAGATCCCCCAGCGGGAGCGGTTAGGACCCAGTACTTC
few,NA,TRBJ2-5,TRBV7-2,CASSLRRSETQYF,TGTGCCAGCAGCTTACGTAGGTCCGAGACCCAGTACTTC
many,NA,TRBJ2-7,TRBV10-3,CAISENGYEQYF,TGTGCCATCAGTGAGAACGGGTACGAGCAGTACTTC
NA,NA,TRBJ2-1,TRBV12-3/TRBV12-4,CASSLSGTSIVHEQFF,TGTGCCAGCAGTTTATCTGGAACCTCGATAGTCCATGAGCAGTTCTTC
few,TRBD2,TRBJ2-3,TRBV30,CAWSPSGRGHTQYF,TGTGCCTGGAGTCCGAGCGGGAGAGGACATACGCAGTATTTT